This T cell receptor (beta chain) originates from a study of blood T cell repertoires in COVID-19 (TCRdb year 2020). For the wider study: Samples from collaborators originated in the United States, Italy and Spain and spanned both the acute and convalescent phases of COVID-19. The repertoires were made available in a free public database intended to serve as a resource for research on the immune response to SARS-CoV-2. The material from the prospective study consisted of cDNA or gDNA derived from T cells, B-cell-depleted T cells, or PBMCs. Where HLA class I and class II types were available, the types were taken from metadata supplied by the sample provider, not from assay-based typing. Subjects who had been exposed to COVID-19, were actively infected with it, or had recovered from it provided the deeply sampled blood TCRbeta repertoires that made up the dataset. Sample metadata almost always included a de-identified subject ID, COVID-19 status, age in years and sex. The samples were drawn from two sources: the first 160 participants of the ongoing ImmuneRACE study, and approximately 1,300 subjects contributed by 6 global collaborators.

TCRbeta CDR3 regions were amplified from genomic DNA by means of the immunoSEQ Assay, a bias-controlled multiplex PCR. Turning to the authors' computational methods: The number of nucleated cells in each sample was estimated by amplification of reference gene primers within the assay. To quantify the absolute abundance of each unique TCRbeta CDR3 rearrangement, sequence reads were collapsed and filtered. Productive Simpson clonality was computed per sample as the square root of Simpson's diversity index over productive rearrangements. TCRdb provides this immuneACCESS table in a form limited to in-frame rearrangements. Some clones are lacking; in checked studies, under half of them reflect an unresolved V gene, and why the rest are absent is not known. The DNA gave D and trimming, while V, J and clone size come from that table. This sample holds around 320,000 clones; approximately 85% were observed only once. The top ten clonotypes cover 6% to 9% of the sample.

Here is what the overall study found, with its caveats: The amount of clinical and demographic metadata varied by source and participant and was provided uncurated.

V and J are truncated by 4 bases and 6 bases respectively, leaving an intervening sequence of 13 bases. CDR1 and CDR2, per the germline V gene, are SGHRS and YFSETQ. From cysteine to phenylalanine, the CDR3 is 13 amino acids long. The DNA shown is the 39-base CDR3, in frame from base 1. As regards this clone: What this receptor recognizes is not known. Nothing much larger sits one base from this clone, and base qualities are not available.

The collaborating institutions used their own protocols to collect whole blood in K2EDTA tubes. For TCRbeta analysis, collaborators shipped samples as frozen whole blood, isolated PBMCs, or DNA extracted from either of those sample types. The rearrangement combines TRBV5-1 with TRBJ1-1; perhaps TRBD1 is the D gene, with 6 bases matching. Sample: peripheral blood. The sequence derives from a human donor in a cohort sampled during active COVID-19. This receptor has the CDR3 CASSPASGAEAFF. The DNA sequence reads TGCGCCAGCAGCCCTGCGTCAGGGGCTGAAGCTTTCTTT.